This entry features one T cell receptor (beta chain) sequence. Its antigen has not been determined. Per-base qualities were not stored, and no clone one base away is much larger. Selected pancreatic ductal adenocarcinoma patients had undergone surgery without neoadjuvant therapy. Peripheral blood was collected in heparin tubes, from which PBMCs were isolated by histopaque density gradient and cryopreserved in roughly 10% DMSO. Using the DNeasy Blood and Tissue Kit along with Proteinase K and RNase treatment, genomic DNA was extracted from more than 5 PBMC specimens and roughly 10 flash-frozen tumor specimens. The sample is drawn from a study of T cells in pancreatic ductal adenocarcinoma (TCRdb year 2017). Concerning the study at large: To learn about the adaptive T-cell response arising naturally, investigators profiled where tumor-infiltrating CD8+ T cells, together with suppressive cells, were located within resected pancreatic ductal adenocarcinoma, how abundant they were, and what qualities they showed. Overall study results and their limits: Comparisons of clonality between tumor and blood may be biased toward lower diversity because tumors are enriched in CD45RO+ effector T cells rather than naive T cells. T-cell clonality showed no significant difference between tumor and blood, with a mean clonality of around 0.12 in tumors and less than 0.08 in blood. Because inoperable disease is present at presentation in most pancreatic cancer patients, the resected cohort was biased toward the minority with early-stage disease. More total productive templates and 6.5 to 10-fold more unique clonotypes were found in blood samples than in tumor samples.

Spanning cysteine to phenylalanine, the CDR3 consists of 15 amino acids. Just the 45-base CDR3 DNA is kept, in frame starting at base 1. The germline V gene specifies SGDLS as CDR1 and YYNGEE as CDR2. Relative to germline, V is missing 4 bases and J is missing 6 bases, with 5 bases of the junction outside any gene match. TCR beta CDR3 regions were amplified from genomic DNA using the immunoSEQ hsTCRB kit. An Illumina HiSeq system was used for high-throughput TRB CDR3 sequencing. The study's processing was this. Sequencing reads were analyzed with the immunoSEQ software, and nonproductive sequences with premature stops or frame-shifts were excluded. Clonality of the repertoire was calculated as one minus the Shannon entropy normalized by log2 of the number of unique productive sequences. TCRdb provides this immuneACCESS table in a form limited to in-frame rearrangements. Some clones are lacking; in checked studies, under half of them reflect an unresolved V gene, and why the rest are absent is not known. D and trimming were read from the DNA, whereas the V and J calls and clone size are those reported in that table. A total of 97,000 or so clones appear in this sample, 90% to 95% of them only once. Roughly 3.1% of the sample rests with the top ten.

The sequence came from a human donor with pancreatic ductal adenocarcinoma. Sequenced sample: PBMCs. The chain is encoded by TRBV9 joined to TRBJ2-1; 12 central nucleotides agree with TRBD2. The CDR3 in this case is CASSTGLAGGNEQFF. The nucleotide sequence reads as follows: TGTGCCAGCAGCACGGGACTAGCGGGCGGCAATGAGCAGTTCTTC.